These 6 T cell receptor beta chains were all obtained from the same sample, sequenced in a study of Ad26.COV2.S vaccination and SARS-CoV-2 variants. Clones were sequenced by immunoSEQ multiplex PCR, and TCRdb holds only the in-frame ones, with some missing. The sample contains fewer than 400,000 clones, 75% to 90% of which appear only once. Treatment described: some 20 received Ad26.COV2.S at low or high dose, single or two shots; about five received placebo; per-sample allocation not given. Material that was analyzed had been drawn on day 63 after the first vaccine or placebo injection. The sample was peripheral blood, taken in a trial of Ad26.COV2.S vaccine versus placebo. These receptors were collected from a person aged 18-60 years who received the Ad26.COV2.S COVID-19 vaccine or a placebo.

The chain has TRBV30 and TRBJ2-4; TRBD1 or TRBD2 may be the D gene (6 bases each). The V end lost 3 bases, the J end lost 2 bases, and 11 bases lay between the germline ends. There are 14 residues in the CDR3. Germline V CDR1 and CDR2: GTSNPN, SVGIG (reference sequence). CDR3 nucleotides: TGTGCCTGGAGCGAGGGGGGTACCAAAAACATTCAGTACTTC. This codes for CAWSEGGTKNIQYF. Based on the CDR3 plus reference TRBV30 and TRBJ2-4, the full variable domain is SQTIHQWPATLVQPVGSPLSLECTVEGTSNPNLYWYRQAAGRGLQLLFYSVGIGQISSEVPQNLSASRPQDRQFILSSKKLLLSDSGFYLCAWSEGGTKNIQYFGAGTRLSVL.

The J gene is TRBJ2-5, the V gene TRBV13; D is ambiguous. Germline V gives CDR1 PRHDT, CDR2 FYEKMQ (reference sequence). V was pared by 2 bases and J by 5 bases, with 12 bases between. The CDR3 has 14 amino acids. The CDR3 loop reads CASSLRRLRETQYF. Here the CDR3 DNA reads TGTGCCAGCAGCTTACGGCGCCTCCGGGAGACCCAGTACTTC. Variable domain in full (rest from reference TRBV13 and TRBJ2-5): AAGVIQSPRHLIKEKRETATLKCYPIPRHDTVYWYQQGPGQDPQFLISFYEKMQSDKGSIPDRFSAQQFSDYHSELNMSSLELGDSALYFCASSLRRLRETQYFGPGTRLLVL.

CDR3 in amino acids: CVLAASQGEQFF. CDR3 nucleotides: TGTGTCCTAGCGGCCTCACAGGGTGAGCAGTTCTTC. The rearrangement joins TRBV7-9 to TRBJ2-1; D is perhaps TRBD2 (7 bases). The CDR3 runs 12 residues. Per germline, CDR1 SEHNR and CDR2 FQNEAQ (reference sequence).

The V and J genes are TRBV21-1 and TRBJ2-7; no DNA check was done on the table's D call, TRBD2. TRBV21-1 is termed a pseudogene. The length of the CDR3 is 16 residues. Here the CDR3 reads CASSKDAEGLFYEQYF. In DNA, the CDR3 is TGTGCCAGCAGCAAAGATGCGGAGGGCCTATTCTACGAGCAGTACTTC.

In its sample, this clone was seen once. The genes are TRBV20-1 and TRBJ2-1; 8 bases agree with TRBD2. Trimming at V came to 3 bases and at J to 5 bases, leaving 9 bases not matched to a gene. This CDR3 has 15 amino acids. Germline values: CDR1 DFQATT, CDR2 SNEGSKA (reference sequence). CDR3 DNA: TGCAGTGCTAGTCATCCCCAACTAGCGGACAATGAGCAGTTCTTC. Translation gives CSASHPQLADNEQFF.

The chain carries TRBV11-2 and TRBJ2-2; D gene ambiguous. CDR1 and CDR2 from the germline V gene are SGHAT and FQNNGV. The CDR3 contains 14 residues. The V gene lost 5 bases and the J gene lost 2 bases, with 9 bases spanning the gap. CDR3 DNA: TGTGCCAGCAGCCCGGTCATCAACACCGGGGAGCTGTTTTTT. Amino acid sequence: CASSPVINTGELFF.